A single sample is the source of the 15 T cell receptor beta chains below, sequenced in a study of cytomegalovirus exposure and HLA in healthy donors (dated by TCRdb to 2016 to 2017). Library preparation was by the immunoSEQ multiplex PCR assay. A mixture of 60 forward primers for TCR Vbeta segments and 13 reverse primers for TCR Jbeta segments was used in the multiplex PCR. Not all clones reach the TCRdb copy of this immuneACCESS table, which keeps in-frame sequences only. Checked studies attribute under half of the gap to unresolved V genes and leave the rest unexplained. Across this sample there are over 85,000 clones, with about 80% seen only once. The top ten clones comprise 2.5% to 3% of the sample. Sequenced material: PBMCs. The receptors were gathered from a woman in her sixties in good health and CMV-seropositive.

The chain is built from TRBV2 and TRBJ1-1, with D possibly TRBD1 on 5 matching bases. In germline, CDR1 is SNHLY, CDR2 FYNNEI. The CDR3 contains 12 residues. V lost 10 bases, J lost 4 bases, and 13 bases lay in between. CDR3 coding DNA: TGTGCCACAAGACAGAGTGTCACTGAAGCTTTCTTT. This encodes CATRQSVTEAFF.

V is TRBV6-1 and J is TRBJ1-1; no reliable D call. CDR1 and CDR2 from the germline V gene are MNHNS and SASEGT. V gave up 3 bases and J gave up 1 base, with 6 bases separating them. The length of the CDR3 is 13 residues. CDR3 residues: CASSERWNTEAFF. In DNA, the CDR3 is TGTGCCAGCAGTGAGAGGTGGAACACTGAAGCTTTCTTT.

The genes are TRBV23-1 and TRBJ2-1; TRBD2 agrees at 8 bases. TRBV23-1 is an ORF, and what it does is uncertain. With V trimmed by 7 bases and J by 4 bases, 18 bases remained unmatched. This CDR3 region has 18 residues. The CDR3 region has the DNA TGCGCCAGCACCCCGGCAAGCGGGAGCCGCTTCACTTACAATGAGCAGTTCTTC. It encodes CASTPASGSRFTYNEQFF.

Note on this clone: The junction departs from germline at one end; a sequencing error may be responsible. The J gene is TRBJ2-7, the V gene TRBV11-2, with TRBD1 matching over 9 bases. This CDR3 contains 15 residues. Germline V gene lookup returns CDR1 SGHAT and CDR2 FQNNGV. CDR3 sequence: CAGSLVGQGSYEQYF. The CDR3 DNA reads TGTGCCGGCAGCTTAGTAGGACAGGGGAGTTACGAGCAGTACTTC.

CDR3 sequence (DNA): TGTGCCAGTAGTATACGACTAGCGGGAGGGCTCCAAGAGACCCAGTACTTC. Protein product: CASSIRLAGGLQETQYF. The chain employs TRBV19 and TRBJ2-5; the match to TRBD2 covers 14 bases. The ends lost 2 bases at V and 1 base at J; junction bases unmatched: 3. In germline, CDR1 is LNHDA, CDR2 SQIVND (reference sequence). The CDR3 loop spans 17 amino acids. Combining the CDR3 with reference TRBV19 and TRBJ2-5 gives the whole variable domain DGGITQSPKYLFRKEGQNVTLSCEQNLNHDAMYWYRQDPGQGLRLIYYSQIVNDFQKGDIAEGYSVSREKKESFPLTVTSAQKNPTAFYLCASSIRLAGGLQETQYFGPGTRLLVL.

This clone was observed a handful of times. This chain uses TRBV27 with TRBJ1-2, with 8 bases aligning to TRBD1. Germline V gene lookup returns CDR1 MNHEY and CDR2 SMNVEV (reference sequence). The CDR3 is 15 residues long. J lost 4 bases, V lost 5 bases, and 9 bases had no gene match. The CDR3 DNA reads TGTGCCAGCAGTCCCAGGGGGCTCCGTCTCTATGGCTACACCTTC. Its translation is CASSPRGLRLYGYTF.

The CDR3 DNA reads TGTGCCAGCAGCGACCCAGCGGAGGCTGAAGCTTTCTTT. Protein: CASSDPAEAEAFF. The chain links TRBV7-2 to TRBJ1-1; D is unclear. Trimming cost V 5 bases and J 6 bases, with 13 bases left between them. Germline CDR1 is SGHTA and CDR2 is FQGNSA. This CDR3 contains 13 residues.

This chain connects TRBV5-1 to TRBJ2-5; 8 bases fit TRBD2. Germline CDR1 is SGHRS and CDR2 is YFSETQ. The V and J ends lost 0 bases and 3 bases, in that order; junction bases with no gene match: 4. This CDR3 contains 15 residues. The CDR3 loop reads CASSLVGTSEETQYF. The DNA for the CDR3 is TGCGCCAGCAGCTTGGTGGGGACTAGTGAAGAGACCCAGTACTTC.

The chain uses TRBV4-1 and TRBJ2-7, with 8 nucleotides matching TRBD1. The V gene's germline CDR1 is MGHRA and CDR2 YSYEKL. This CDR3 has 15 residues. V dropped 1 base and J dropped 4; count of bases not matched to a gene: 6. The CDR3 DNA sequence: TGCGCCAGCAGCCAAGCACGGACAGGGTTTTACGAGCAGTACTTC. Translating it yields CASSQARTGFYEQYF.

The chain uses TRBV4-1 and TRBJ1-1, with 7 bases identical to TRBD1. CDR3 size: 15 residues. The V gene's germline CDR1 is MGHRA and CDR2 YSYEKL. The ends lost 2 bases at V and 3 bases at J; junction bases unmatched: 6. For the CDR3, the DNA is TGCGCCAGCAGCCAAAAGGGGGACAGAGACACTGAAGCTTTCTTT. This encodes CASSQKGDRDTEAFF.

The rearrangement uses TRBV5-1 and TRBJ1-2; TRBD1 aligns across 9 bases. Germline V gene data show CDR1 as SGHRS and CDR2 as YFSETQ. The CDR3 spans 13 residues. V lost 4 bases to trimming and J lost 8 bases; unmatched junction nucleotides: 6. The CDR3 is CASSTDGQGGYTF. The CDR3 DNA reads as TGCGCCAGCAGCACGGACGGACAGGGGGGCTACACCTTC.

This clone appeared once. CDR3 coding DNA: TGTGCCAGCGCCCCGGCCGGGGGGTATGGCTACACCTTC. It codes for CASAPAGGYGYTF. The J gene is TRBJ1-2, the V gene TRBV6-4; possible D gene TRBD1, 5 bases. V lost 8 bases, J lost 5 bases, and 15 bases lay in between. Germline CDR1 MRHNA, CDR2 SNTAGT. CDR3 length: 13 residues.

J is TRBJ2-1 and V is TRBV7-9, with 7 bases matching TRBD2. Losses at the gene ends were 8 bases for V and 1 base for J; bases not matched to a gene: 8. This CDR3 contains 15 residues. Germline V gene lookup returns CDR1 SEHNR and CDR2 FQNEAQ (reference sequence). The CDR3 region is CASARDYGSYNEQFF. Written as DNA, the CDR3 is TGTGCCAGCGCTCGGGACTACGGATCCTACAATGAGCAGTTCTTC.

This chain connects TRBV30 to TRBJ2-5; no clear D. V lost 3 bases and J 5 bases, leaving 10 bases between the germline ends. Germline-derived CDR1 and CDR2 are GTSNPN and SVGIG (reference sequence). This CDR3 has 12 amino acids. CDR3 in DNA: TGTGCCTGGAGCCGGGTGTTGGAGACCCAGTACTTC. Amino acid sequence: CAWSRVLETQYF.

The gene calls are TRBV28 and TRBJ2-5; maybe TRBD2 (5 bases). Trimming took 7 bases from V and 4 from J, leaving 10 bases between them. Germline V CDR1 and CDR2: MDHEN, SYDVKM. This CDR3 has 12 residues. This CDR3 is CASKRGGETQYF. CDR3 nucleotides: TGTGCCAGCAAGAGAGGAGGAGAGACCCAGTACTTC.